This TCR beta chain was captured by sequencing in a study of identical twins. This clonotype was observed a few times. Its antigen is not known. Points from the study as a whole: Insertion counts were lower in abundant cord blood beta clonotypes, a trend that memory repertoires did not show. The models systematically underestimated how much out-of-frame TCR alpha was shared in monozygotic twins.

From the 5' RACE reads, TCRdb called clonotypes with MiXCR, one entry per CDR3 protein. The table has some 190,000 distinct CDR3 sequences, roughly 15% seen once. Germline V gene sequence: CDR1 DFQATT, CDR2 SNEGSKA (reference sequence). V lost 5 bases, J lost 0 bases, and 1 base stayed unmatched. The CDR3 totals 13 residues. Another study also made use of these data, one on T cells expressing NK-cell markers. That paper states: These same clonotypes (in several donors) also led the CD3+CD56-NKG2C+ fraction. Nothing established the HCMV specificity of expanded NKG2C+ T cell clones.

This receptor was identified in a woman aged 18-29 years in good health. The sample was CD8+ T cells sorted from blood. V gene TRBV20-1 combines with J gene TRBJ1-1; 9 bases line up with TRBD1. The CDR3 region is CSAGQGMNTEAFF. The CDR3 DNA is TGCAGTGCTGGACAGGGGATGAACACTGAAGCTTTCTTT.